The 25 T cell receptor beta chains below come from one sample, sequenced in a study of blood T cell repertoires in COVID-19. TCRdb keeps only in-frame clones here, not all; method: immunoSEQ multiplex PCR. The data contain around 200,000 clones, 80% to 85% of them singletons. Sequenced material: peripheral blood. The receptors originated from a woman in her 70s with COVID-19, enrolled during active disease.

V usage is TRBV30 and J usage is TRBJ1-5; possible D gene TRBD1, 5 bases. The germline V gene has CDR1 GTSNPN and CDR2 SVGIG (reference sequence). There are 16 residues in the CDR3. V lost 0 bases, J lost 6 bases, and 18 bases lay in between. CDR3 region: CAWSVGERGPIQPQHF. In DNA form, the CDR3 reads TGTGCCTGGAGTGTTGGGGAAAGGGGTCCGATTCAGCCCCAGCATTTT.

In its sample, this clone was seen a few times. The chain couples TRBV28 to TRBJ1-1; 7 nucleotides align to TRBD1. From germline, CDR1 is MDHEN and CDR2 SYDVKM. V dropped 5 bases and J dropped 6; count of bases not matched to a gene: 15. This CDR3 contains 16 residues. The CDR3 protein is CASSLPGQYVIAEAFF. CDR3 coding DNA: TGTGCCAGCAGTCTCCCGGGACAGTATGTGATTGCTGAAGCTTTCTTT.

CDR3 bases: TGTGCCAGCAGTTACATCAGCGCCACAGATACGCAGTATTTT. It yields the protein CASSYISATDTQYF. The chain employs TRBV6-5 and TRBJ2-3; unclear D gene. The germline gives CDR1 MNHEY, CDR2 SVGAGI. The CDR3 is 14 amino acids. V lost 2 bases to trimming and J lost 2 bases, with 8 bases between them.

This clone was picked up one time. The chain links TRBV9 to TRBJ2-5, with D unclear. Germline V gene sequence: CDR1 SGDLS, CDR2 YYNGEE. CDR3 length: 14 amino acids. With 0 bases removed from V and 2 bases from J, the gap between germline ends came to 8 bases. CDR3: CASSVDDIQETQYF. CDR3 nucleotide sequence: TGTGCCAGCAGCGTAGACGACATACAAGAGACCCAGTACTTC.

The gene calls are TRBV2 and TRBJ2-7, with 11 bases identical to TRBD1. Germline CDR1 SNHLY, CDR2 FYNNEI. CDR3 length equals 12 residues. V lost 11 bases to trimming and J lost 6 bases; unmatched junction nucleotides: 6. The CDR3 is CAGSGTGGEQYF. The CDR3 DNA sequence: TGTGCCGGCTCCGGGACAGGGGGCGAGCAGTACTTC.

V is TRBV29-1 and J is TRBJ1-1; TRBD1 is a possible D gene (5 bases). The CDR3 totals 12 residues. CDR1 and CDR2 (germline): SQVTM, ANQGSEA. Trimming took off 2 bases at V and 5 bases at J, with 9 bases between the two ends. CDR3 loop: CSVEQGATEAFF. As DNA, the CDR3 is TGCAGCGTTGAACAGGGCGCGACTGAAGCTTTCTTT.

V and J are TRBV19 and TRBJ1-1; 7 bases align to TRBD1. Trimming cost V 6 bases and J 6 bases; bases outside gene matches: 7. The CDR3 contains 13 residues. Germline V gene lookup returns CDR1 LNHDA and CDR2 SQIVND (reference sequence). CDR3 region: CASSLYRGSEAFF. CDR3 bases: TGTGCCAGTAGCCTATACAGGGGCTCTGAAGCTTTCTTT.

The chain has TRBV3-1 (or the pseudogene TRBV3-2) and TRBJ2-1; D is unclear. V was shortened by 4 bases and J by 2 bases, with 6 bases between the two germline ends. CDR1 and CDR2 (germline): LGHDT, YNNKEL (reference sequence). The CDR3 sequence is 13 residues long. As DNA, the CDR3 is TGTGCCAGCAGCCTTCTAACCTACAATGAGCAGTTCTTC. Protein: CASSLLTYNEQFF.

The rearrangement joins TRBV28 to TRBJ2-2, with 7 bases aligning to TRBD1. V lost 6 bases, J lost 6 bases, and 10 bases stayed unmatched. Germline lookup yields CDR1 MDHEN and CDR2 SYDVKM. The CDR3 has 15 amino acids. The CDR3 DNA reads as TGTGCCAGCAGACGACAGGGCGGTAACGCCGGGGAGCTGTTTTTT. Translation gives CASRRQGGNAGELFF.

V usage is TRBV2 and J usage is TRBJ2-1, with no clear D. Trimming cost V 5 bases and J 6 bases, with 5 bases left between them. The length of the CDR3 is 11 residues. The germline V gene has CDR1 SNHLY and CDR2 FYNNEI. The CDR3: CASSPFNEQFF. The CDR3 region has the DNA TGTGCCAGCAGTCCTTTCAATGAGCAGTTCTTC.

Comments on this clone: Lacking the conserved final phenylalanine or tryptophan, this CDR3 likely reflects a read error. It is unclear where the CDR3 begins or ends on the DNA, so no DNA is shown, and the CDR3 is as TCRdb lists it. V usage is TRBV12-3 or TRBV12-4 and J usage is TRBJ1-1; whether TRBD1, the table's D call, matches the DNA was not checked. The CDR3 extends over 8 residues, inclusive of both ends. CDR3 amino acids: CASEGTFC.

The J gene is TRBJ1-6, the V gene TRBV2; TRBD1 aligns across 7 bases. Trimming removed 6 bases from V and 5 bases from J; junction bases left unmatched: 4. The CDR3 has 14 residues. Germline V gene sequence: CDR1 SNHLY, CDR2 FYNNEI. In DNA form, the CDR3 reads TGTGCCAGCAGAAGGGACAGCAATAATTCACCCCTCCACTTT. It codes for CASRRDSNNSPLHF.

This clone was detected only once. This chain uses TRBV30 with TRBJ1-3, with D possibly matching TRBD1 (6 bases). This CDR3 is built from 15 residues. Trimming took off 0 bases at V and 0 bases at J, with 9 bases between the two ends. Germline loops: CDR1 GTSNPN, CDR2 SVGIG (reference sequence). CDR3 amino acids: CAWSVNRASGNTIYF. The CDR3, as DNA: TGTGCCTGGAGTGTAAACAGGGCCTCTGGAAACACCATATATTTT.

The chain employs TRBV7-2 and TRBJ2-7; 11 bases line up with TRBD1. Germline V gene data show CDR1 as SGHTA and CDR2 as FQGNSA. The trim removed 4 bases at V and 5 bases at J, leaving 7 bases unmatched. The CDR3 totals 15 residues. The CDR3 sequence is CASSSRDRGAHEQYF. CDR3 coding DNA: TGTGCCAGCAGCTCCCGGGACAGGGGGGCCCACGAGCAGTACTTC.

As concerns this clone: Additional DNA sequences in this sample encode the identical CDR3. V usage is TRBV6-1 and J usage is TRBJ1-2; the D gene is possibly TRBD1 (5 bases). The germline V and J ends were trimmed by 0 bases and 3 bases, with 5 bases remaining between them. Germline lookup yields CDR1 MNHNS and CDR2 SASEGT. The CDR3 contains 13 residues. The CDR3 spells CASSEAGDYGYTF. CDR3 sequence (DNA): TGTGCCAGCAGTGAAGCAGGGGACTATGGCTACACCTTC.

This chain links TRBV28 with TRBJ1-6; D perhaps matches TRBD1 (5 bases). From germline, CDR1 is MDHEN and CDR2 SYDVKM. Trimming removed 5 bases from V and 14 bases from J, with 13 bases in between. The CDR3 consists of 12 residues. The CDR3 DNA sequence: TGTGCCAGCAGTCAGCTCCTAGGGGCCCTCCACTTT. This gives the protein CASSQLLGALHF.

This rearrangement joins TRBV10-3 to TRBJ1-2; 8 bases are a match to TRBD1. Germline CDR1 ENHRY, CDR2 SYGVKD. V dropped 4 bases and J dropped 3; count of bases not matched to a gene: 4. The CDR3 loop spans 14 amino acids. The CDR3, as DNA: TGTGCCATCAGTGGGACAGGGTCGTACTATGGCTACACCTTC. This encodes CAISGTGSYYGYTF.

The chain uses TRBV9 and TRBJ2-7; 10 bases are shared with TRBD2. Germline V CDR1 and CDR2: SGDLS, YYNGEE. CDR3 length equals 15 residues. The junction had 6 bases not matched to a gene; V was cut back by 4 bases and J by 2 bases. The CDR3 protein is CASSIGTSVAYEQYF. CDR3 DNA sequence: TGTGCCAGCAGCATTGGGACTAGCGTCGCCTACGAGCAGTACTTC.

The rearrangement uses TRBV2 and TRBJ2-3; a weak D match, TRBD2 (6 bases). The CDR3 loop spans 15 amino acids. V was trimmed by 6 bases and J by 1 base, leaving 14 bases between them. Germline V gives CDR1 SNHLY, CDR2 FYNNEI. CDR3 sequence reads: CASRGTQGGTDTQYF. The CDR3 DNA reads TGTGCCAGCAGGGGGACTCAGGGCGGCACAGATACGCAGTATTTT.

J is TRBJ2-2 and V is TRBV7-9; D not resolved. The germline CDR1 and CDR2 sequences are SEHNR and FQNEAQ (reference sequence). The CDR3 runs 14 residues. V lost 4 bases, J lost 0 bases, and 6 bases lay in between. The CDR3 here is CASSSLANTGELFF. The CDR3 coding sequence is TGTGCCAGCAGCTCGCTAGCGAACACCGGGGAGCTGTTTTTT.

The rearrangement uses TRBV19 and TRBJ2-2; no firm D call. CDR1 is LNHDA and CDR2 is SQIVND in the germline V gene (reference sequence). This CDR3 has 14 amino acids. The V gene lost 6 bases and the J gene lost 2 bases, with 10 bases spanning the gap. The CDR3 nucleotides read TGTGCCAGTAGGTGGCAGGATAACACCGGGGAGCTGTTTTTT. It codes for CASRWQDNTGELFF. The whole variable domain, filled in from reference TRBV19 and TRBJ2-2, reads DGGITQSPKYLFRKEGQNVTLSCEQNLNHDAMYWYRQDPGQGLRLIYYSQIVNDFQKGDIAEGYSVSREKKESFPLTVTSAQKNPTAFYLCASRWQDNTGELFFGEGSRLTVL.

V usage is TRBV2 and J usage is TRBJ1-2; 10 positions match TRBD1. Unmatched junction bases numbered 2, after V lost 9 bases and J lost 7 bases. CDR3 length: 11 residues. Germline V gene sequence: CDR1 SNHLY, CDR2 FYNNEI. The CDR3 region is CASRDRGGYTF. Here the CDR3 DNA reads TGTGCCAGTCGGGACAGGGGTGGCTACACCTTC.

In DNA, the CDR3 is TGCAGGGGTACAGGGACGGCGGGCTACACCTTC. This codes for CRGTGTAGYTF. The chain combines TRBV20-1 with TRBJ1-2; perhaps TRBD1 as D (6 bases). CDR1 is DFQATT, CDR2 SNEGSKA, per germline (reference sequence). CDR3 length: 11 residues.

The chain has TRBV21-1 and TRBJ1-2. TRBV21-1 is tagged as a pseudogene. The length of the CDR3 is 15 residues. The chain's CDR3 is CASRLREVRGYGYTF. The CDR3 region has the DNA TGTGCCAGCAGGCTCAGGGAGGTCCGGGGCTATGGCTACACCTTC.

The J gene is TRBJ2-1, the V gene TRBV7-6; 8 bases are a match to TRBD2. The CDR3 extends over 16 amino acids. V shed 3 bases and J 0 bases; nucleotides not matched to a gene: 4. From germline, CDR1 is SGHVS and CDR2 FNYEAQ. CDR3 residues: CASSLVAGSSYNEQFF. The DNA for the CDR3 is TGTGCCAGCAGCTTGGTAGCGGGGAGCTCCTACAATGAGCAGTTCTTC.